Below are 25 T cell receptor beta chains sequenced from a single sample in a study of blood T cell repertoires in COVID-19. TCRdb's copy holds only in-frame clones and misses some; the assay was immunoSEQ multiplex PCR. The repertoire consists of about 140,000 clones, with 65% to 80% occurring once and the leading ten covering less than 2%. Sequenced: peripheral blood. The receptors come from a woman in her sixties or seventies with acute or convalescent COVID-19.

The chain couples TRBV7-9 to TRBJ1-1; 7 bases line up with TRBD1. This CDR3 is built from 15 residues. J gave up 1 base and V 5 bases, and 7 bases lay outside the gene matches. Germline V gene data show CDR1 as SEHNR and CDR2 as FQNEAQ (reference sequence). CDR3: CASSQWGQTNTEAFF. The DNA of the CDR3 is TGTGCCAGCAGCCAATGGGGACAGACGAACACTGAAGCTTTCTTT.

In DNA form, the CDR3 reads TGTGCCAGCAGCTCATCGACAGGGGGTATCTACGAGCAGTACTTC. Translated, it gives CASSSSTGGIYEQYF. V and J are TRBV5-6 and TRBJ2-7; 9 nucleotides match TRBD1. V lost 3 bases and J lost 3; bases outside the gene matches: 7. The CDR3 loop spans 15 amino acids. CDR1 SGHDT and CDR2 YYEEEE come from the germline V gene.

The V and J genes are TRBV5-1 and TRBJ2-5; 8 positions match TRBD1. This CDR3 is 18 amino acids long. Germline CDR1 and CDR2: SGHRS and YFSETQ. The ends lost 0 bases at V and 4 bases at J; junction bases unmatched: 14. Here the CDR3 DNA reads TGCGCCAGCAGCTTGGAACCGGGACAGGTAATACGAGGAGAGACCCAGTACTTC. This codes for CASSLEPGQVIRGETQYF.

This clone has only a few counts. The chain employs TRBV11-2 and TRBJ2-3; D is ambiguous. The V end was cut by 5 bases, the J end by 0 bases, with 9 bases between. The CDR3 covers 14 residues. Germline V gene data show CDR1 as SGHAT and CDR2 as FQNNGV. The CDR3 region has the DNA TGTGCCAGCAGCACTATACCCAGCACAGATACGCAGTATTTT. Encoded protein: CASSTIPSTDTQYF. The variable domain in full, with the rest retrieved from reference TRBV11-2 and TRBJ2-3, is EAGVAQSPRYKIIEKRQSVAFWCNPISGHATLYWYQQILGQGPKLLIQFQNNGVVDDSQLPKDRFSAERLKGVDSTLKIQPAKLEDSAVYLCASSTIPSTDTQYFGPGTRLTVL.

The chain recombines TRBV10-2 with TRBJ1-6; TRBD1 matches 11 bases. Germline CDR1 reads WSHSY; CDR2 reads SAAADI. Trimming removed 3 bases from V and 6 bases from J; junction bases left unmatched: 4. CDR3 length: 16 amino acids. The CDR3 DNA reads TGCGCCAGCAGTGACCGGACAGGGGGCTTTAATTCACCCCTCCACTTT. It is translated as CASSDRTGGFNSPLHF.

This rearrangement joins TRBV6-1 to TRBJ1-2, with TRBD1 as a possible D gene (6 bases). The germline V gene has CDR1 MNHNS and CDR2 SASEGT. Trimming shortened V by 1 base and J by 5 bases, and 17 bases separated the two germline ends. The CDR3 is 16 amino acids. In nucleotides, the CDR3 is TGTGCCAGCAGTGAAGTTGGATGGGGCCAGGGGTATGGCTACACCTTC. Protein: CASSEVGWGQGYGYTF.

This clone was recorded many times. V usage is TRBV5-5 and J usage is TRBJ2-1, with 15 bases matching TRBD2. The CDR3 is 16 amino acids. With V trimmed by 3 bases and J by 6 bases, 4 bases remained unmatched. Germline values: CDR1 SGHKS, CDR2 YYEKEE (reference sequence). CDR3 bases: TGTGCCAGCAGCTCTGGACTAGCGGGAGGGAGCAATGAGCAGTTCTTC. Translation: CASSSGLAGGSNEQFF.

For the CDR3, the DNA is TGTGCCAGTTTAAGGACAGGGGTCACAGATACGCAGTATTTT. The encoded protein is CASLRTGVTDTQYF. The chain links TRBV19 to TRBJ2-3; 9 nucleotides agree with TRBD1. This CDR3 comprises 14 residues. Germline values: CDR1 LNHDA, CDR2 SQIVND (reference sequence). The trim removed 8 bases at V and 2 bases at J, leaving 5 bases unmatched.

This clone was seen only once. The chain carries TRBV6-5 and TRBJ2-1; 8 nucleotides line up with TRBD2. Germline V lookup: CDR1 MNHEY, CDR2 SVGAGI. V shed 6 bases and J 5 bases; nucleotides not matched to a gene: 9. The CDR3 totals 15 residues. CDR3 residues: CASRHGLAENNEQFF. The CDR3 DNA reads TGTGCCAGCAGACATGGACTAGCCGAGAACAATGAGCAGTTCTTC.

The genes are TRBV6-6 and TRBJ1-5, with D perhaps TRBD1 (5 bases). Trimming removed 4 bases from V and 12 bases from J, with 10 bases in between. Germline-derived CDR1 and CDR2 are MNHNY and SVGAGI (reference sequence). The CDR3 consists of 11 residues. The CDR3 spells CASSFGGGQHF. The CDR3 coding sequence is TGTGCCAGCAGTTTCGGGGGGGGCCAGCATTTT.

As to this clone: The sample has other DNA sequences that encode this CDR3 too. The CDR3 nucleotides are TGCGCCAGCAGTTTTGGGGGCACCTACGAGCAGTACTTC. Translation gives CASSFGGTYEQYF. The chain recombines TRBV5-1 with TRBJ2-7, with D possibly TRBD1 on 6 matching bases. Trimming removed 5 bases at V and 2 bases at J, with 11 bases between. This CDR3 has 13 residues. Germline CDR1 is SGHRS and CDR2 is YFSETQ.

The genes are TRBV5-1 and TRBJ2-5; TRBD1 aligns across 9 bases. Germline V CDR1 and CDR2: SGHRS, YFSETQ. The V gene end was trimmed by 4 bases and the J gene end by 1 base; junction bases not matched to a gene: 2. The CDR3 has 14 residues. The DNA for the CDR3 is TGCGCCAGCAGCGGGACAGGGACCCAAGAGACCCAGTACTTC. This gives the protein CASSGTGTQETQYF. Full variable domain (remainder filled in from reference TRBV5-1 and TRBJ2-5): KAGVTQTPRYLIKTRGQQVTLSCSPISGHRSVSWYQQTPGQGLQFLFEYFSETQRNKGNFPGRFSGRQFSNSRSEMNVSTLELGDSALYLCASSGTGTQETQYFGPGTRLLVL.

The chain uses TRBV27 and TRBJ2-7; 7 bases align to TRBD1. Germline V gene sequence: CDR1 MNHEY, CDR2 SMNVEV (reference sequence). The trim removed 5 bases at V and 2 bases at J, leaving 3 bases unmatched. This CDR3 has 13 amino acids. The CDR3 coding sequence is TGTGCCAGCAGTCCGGGACAGACCTACGAGCAGTACTTC. Amino acid sequence: CASSPGQTYEQYF.

V is TRBV6-5 and J is TRBJ2-5; D possibly corresponds to TRBD1 (5 bases). With 3 bases removed from V and 3 bases from J, the gap between germline ends came to 8 bases. Germline CDR1 reads MNHEY; CDR2 reads SVGAGI. This CDR3 comprises 13 residues. CDR3 amino acids: CASSYFREETQYF. The CDR3 DNA is TGTGCCAGCAGTTATTTCAGGGAAGAGACCCAGTACTTC.

This clone was detected a few times. The CDR3: CASSLARGSYEQYF. DNA for the CDR3: TGTGCCAGCAGCCTCGCCCGTGGCAGCTACGAGCAGTACTTC. V and J are TRBV27 and TRBJ2-7; D ambiguous. V was clipped by 6 bases and J by 3 bases, with 15 bases between them. CDR1 is MNHEY, CDR2 SMNVEV, per germline (reference sequence). The CDR3 contains 14 residues.

V usage is TRBV24-1 and J usage is TRBJ2-5, with a weak D call TRBD2 (6 bases). V lost 4 bases, J lost 3 bases, and 11 bases lay in between. Germline V gene sequence: CDR1 KGHDR, CDR2 SFDVKD. This CDR3 is built from 14 residues. The CDR3 DNA reads TGTGCCACCAGTGACCCGGGACTTAAAGAGACCCAGTACTTC. Amino acids: CATSDPGLKETQYF.

The J gene is TRBJ2-5, the V gene TRBV7-9; D remains ambiguous. V was clipped by 3 bases and J by 4 bases, with 3 bases between them. Germline V gene data show CDR1 as SEHNR and CDR2 as FQNEAQ (reference sequence). CDR3 length: 11 amino acids. Here the CDR3 DNA reads TGTGCCAGCAGCTTCGGAGAGACCCAGTACTTC. Translating gives CASSFGETQYF.

The chain recombines TRBV19 with TRBJ1-6; 7 nucleotides agree with TRBD1. The J segment lost 10 bases and the V segment lost 7 bases, leaving 7 bases of the junction unmatched. The CDR3 spans 13 residues. CDR1 is LNHDA, CDR2 SQIVND, per germline (reference sequence). Written as DNA, the CDR3 is TGTGCCAGTACCGGCCAGGGGGGATCACCCCTCCACTTT. Protein sequence: CASTGQGGSPLHF.

The V call is TRBV7-9, the J call TRBJ1-4; no clear D gene. Germline loops: CDR1 SEHNR, CDR2 FQNEAQ (reference sequence). This CDR3 region has 13 residues. The V end lost 4 bases, the J end lost 6 bases, and 9 bases lay between the germline ends. CDR3 nucleotide sequence: TGTGCCAGCAGCTCGGGGTCCGATGAAAAACTGTTTTTT. Translated, it gives CASSSGSDEKLFF.

This clone was seen more than once but under ten times. The chain couples TRBV20-1 to TRBJ2-7; 10 nucleotides agree with TRBD2. CDR3 length equals 17 residues. Germline loops: CDR1 DFQATT, CDR2 SNEGSKA (reference sequence). J was trimmed by 0 bases and V by 6 bases; bases with no gene match: 14. CDR3 DNA sequence: TGCAGTGCCAGTGGGGGGACTAGCGAGTCTCACTCCTACGAGCAGTACTTC. Its translation is CSASGGTSESHSYEQYF.

The chain joins TRBV30 to TRBJ2-1; TRBD2 matches at 8 bases. The CDR3 contains 13 residues. Unmatched junction bases numbered 5, after V lost 2 bases and J lost 8 bases. Germline values: CDR1 GTSNPN, CDR2 SVGIG (reference sequence). For the CDR3, the DNA is TGTGCCTGGAGTTGGACTAGCCGGGATGAGCAGTTCTTC. Its translation: CAWSWTSRDEQFF. Combining the CDR3 with reference TRBV30 and TRBJ2-1 gives the whole variable domain SQTIHQWPATLVQPVGSPLSLECTVEGTSNPNLYWYRQAAGRGLQLLFYSVGIGQISSEVPQNLSASRPQDRQFILSSKKLLLSDSGFYLCAWSWTSRDEQFFGPGTRLTVL.

V gene TRBV18 combines with J gene TRBJ1-2; 10 nucleotides agree with TRBD1. The germline V gene has CDR1 KGHSH and CDR2 LQKENI. The V segment lost 4 bases and the J segment 0 bases; nucleotides outside the gene matches: 11. This CDR3 has 18 amino acids. CDR3 sequence reads: CASSLTPGQGPANYGYTF. The CDR3 DNA follows: TGTGCCAGCTCACTAACCCCGGGACAGGGGCCAGCTAACTATGGCTACACCTTC.

The rearrangement uses TRBV5-1 and TRBJ2-7; TRBD1 aligns across 7 bases. V lost 0 bases, J lost 0 bases, and 6 bases stayed unmatched. Germline CDR1 and CDR2: SGHRS and YFSETQ. The CDR3 sequence is 16 residues long. The CDR3 is CASSLGGTADSYEQYF. In nucleotides, the CDR3 is TGCGCCAGCAGCTTGGGAGGGACAGCGGACTCCTACGAGCAGTACTTC. Filled out from reference TRBV5-1 and TRBJ2-7, the complete variable domain reads KAGVTQTPRYLIKTRGQQVTLSCSPISGHRSVSWYQQTPGQGLQFLFEYFSETQRNKGNFPGRFSGRQFSNSRSEMNVSTLELGDSALYLCASSLGGTADSYEQYFGPGTRLTVT.

The V gene is TRBV13, the J gene TRBJ1-2; the match to TRBD1 covers 9 bases. The germline CDR1 and CDR2 sequences are PRHDT and FYEKMQ (reference sequence). V lost 5 bases and J lost 13; bases outside the gene matches: 8. This CDR3 comprises 12 residues. The CDR3 loop is CASSPGTGCFTF. The CDR3 coding sequence is TGTGCCAGCAGCCCCGGGACAGGGTGTTTCACCTTC.

The chain carries TRBV19 and TRBJ2-3, with 11 bases identical to TRBD2. There are 15 residues in the CDR3. Germline V gene sequence: CDR1 LNHDA, CDR2 SQIVND (reference sequence). Trimming took 5 bases from V and 1 from J; bases not matched to a gene: 2. The CDR3 DNA reads TGTGCCAGTAGTCTAGCGGGAGGTGGCACAGATACGCAGTATTTT. It is translated as CASSLAGGGTDTQYF.